This T cell receptor beta chain was sequenced during a study of cytomegalovirus exposure and HLA in healthy donors. Whole-study findings and limits: What a later analysis reportedly showed was that an Asian-associated ancestry cluster had fewer N-insertions than the approximately 670-donor mean. Specificity for CMV antigens was confirmed in vitro for three of the CMV-associated chains.

This CDR3 is 15 amino acids long. The V end was cut by 2 bases, the J end by 1 base, with 6 bases between. Germline CDR1 and CDR2: MNHNS and SASEGT. As for this clone: Its specificity is unknown.

PCR primers comprised 60 Vbeta and 13 Jbeta primers. Sequencing used immunoSEQ multiplex PCR; TCRdb keeps in-frame clones, though not all of them. The sample lists around 150,000 clones; approximately 79% were seen once. The TCR originated in a man between 40 and 49 years old in good health and CMV-seropositive. Sequenced material: PBMCs. The chain uses TRBV6-1 and TRBJ2-6, with D perhaps matching TRBD1 (6 bases). The CDR3 spells CASSEQGSGANVLTF. CDR3 sequence (DNA): TGTGCCAGCAGTGAACAGGGGTCTGGGGCCAACGTCCTGACTTTC.